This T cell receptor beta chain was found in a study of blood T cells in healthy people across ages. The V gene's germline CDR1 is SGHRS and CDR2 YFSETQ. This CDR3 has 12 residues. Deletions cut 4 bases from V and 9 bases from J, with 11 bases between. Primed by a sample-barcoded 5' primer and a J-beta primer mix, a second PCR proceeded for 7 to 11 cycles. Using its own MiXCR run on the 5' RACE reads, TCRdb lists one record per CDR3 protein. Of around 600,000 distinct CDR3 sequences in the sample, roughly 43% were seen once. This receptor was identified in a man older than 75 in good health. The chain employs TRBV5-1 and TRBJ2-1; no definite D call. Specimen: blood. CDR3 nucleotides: TGCGCCAGCAGCCTCTCACCGCGTGAGCAGTTCTTC. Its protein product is CASSLSPREQFF.